Listed below are T cell receptor beta chains from one sample, sequenced in a study of vaccination and CD4 T cells after COVID-19. Via MiXCR, TCRdb re-called the PCR reads, giving one row per CDR3 protein. The sample has more than 13,000 distinct CDR3 sequences; more than 25% are singletons. Their antigens remain unidentified. The specimen sequenced was cultured CD4+ T cells from blood. These receptors were collected from a human donor with COVID-19. Each CDR3 is given with its conserved first and last residue. Each record gives: clone size, D gene, V gene, J gene, CDR3 length, CDR3 protein, CDR3 DNA. The D gene is left open where the match is weak. Clone size appears in some rows only: once, few, many, or a class for an expanded clone.

clone_size: few; d_call: -; v_call: TRBV5-6; j_call: TRBJ1-2; cdr3_length: 14; cdr3_aa: CASSRDRANYGYTF; cdr3_nt: TGTGCCAGCAGTCGGGACCGAGCTAACTATGGCTACACCTTC
clone_size: few; d_call: -; v_call: TRBV11-3; j_call: TRBJ1-2; cdr3_length: 15; cdr3_aa: CASSLRAPVGVGYTF; cdr3_nt: TGTGCCAGCAGCTTAAGGGCGCCGGTAGGAGTTGGCTACACCTTC
clone_size: few; d_call: -; v_call: TRBV19; j_call: TRBJ2-3; cdr3_length: 15; cdr3_aa: CASSPIGGSTDTQYF; cdr3_nt: TGTGCCAGTAGTCCGATAGGAGGAAGCACAGATACGCAGTATTTT
clone_size: -; d_call: TRBD1; v_call: TRBV24-1; j_call: TRBJ2-1; cdr3_length: 15; cdr3_aa: CATSERQGMMNEQFF; cdr3_nt: TGTGCCACCAGTGAAAGACAGGGAATGATGAATGAGCAGTTCTTC
clone_size: -; d_call: -; v_call: TRBV2; j_call: TRBJ1-4; cdr3_length: 14; cdr3_aa: CASSWGQLNEKLFF; cdr3_nt: TGTGCCAGCAGTTGGGGGCAGCTTAATGAAAAACTGTTTTTT
clone_size: -; d_call: TRBD1; v_call: TRBV6-5; j_call: TRBJ2-1; cdr3_length: 15; cdr3_aa: CASSYYGRGRDEQFF; cdr3_nt: TGTGCCAGCAGTTACTATGGCAGGGGGCGCGATGAGCAGTTCTTC
clone_size: few; d_call: -; v_call: TRBV6-1; j_call: TRBJ1-6; cdr3_length: 11; cdr3_aa: CASSLGGPLHF; cdr3_nt: TGTGCCAGCAGCCTCGGCGGACCCCTCCACTTT
clone_size: -; d_call: TRBD2; v_call: TRBV11-3; j_call: TRBJ2-5; cdr3_length: 17; cdr3_aa: CASSLQRGGNFQETQYF; cdr3_nt: TGTGCCAGCAGCTTACAGCGGGGGGGCAATTTCCAAGAGACCCAGTACTTC
clone_size: -; d_call: -; v_call: TRBV15; j_call: TRBJ1-1; cdr3_length: 13; cdr3_aa: CATGRGGRTEAFF; cdr3_nt: TGTGCCACCGGCCGGGGGGGGAGAACTGAAGCTTTCTTT
clone_size: -; d_call: -; v_call: TRBV5-6; j_call: TRBJ1-2; cdr3_length: 14; cdr3_aa: CASSLVDSDYGYTF; cdr3_nt: TGTGCCAGCAGCTTGGTGGATAGTGACTATGGCTACACCTTC
clone_size: few; d_call: -; v_call: TRBV7-2; j_call: TRBJ2-2; cdr3_length: 13; cdr3_aa: CASSSQGGGELFF; cdr3_nt: TGTGCCAGCAGCTCACAGGGAGGCGGGGAGCTGTTTTTT
clone_size: few; d_call: TRBD1; v_call: TRBV15; j_call: TRBJ1-2; cdr3_length: 16; cdr3_aa: CATSRGGQGKRLGYTF; cdr3_nt: TGTGCCACCAGCAGAGGCGGACAGGGAAAGAGGCTTGGCTACACCTTC
clone_size: few; d_call: TRBD2; v_call: TRBV7-9; j_call: TRBJ2-1; cdr3_length: 15; cdr3_aa: CASSLLAGGYNEQFF; cdr3_nt: TGTGCCAGCAGCTTATTAGCGGGGGGCTACAATGAGCAGTTCTTC
clone_size: -; d_call: -; v_call: TRBV9; j_call: TRBJ1-6; cdr3_length: 13; cdr3_aa: CASSVVENSPLHF; cdr3_nt: TGTGCCAGCAGCGTAGTAGAGAATTCACCCCTCCACTTT
clone_size: few; d_call: TRBD2; v_call: TRBV6-2/TRBV6-3; j_call: TRBJ2-1; cdr3_length: 14; cdr3_aa: CASRPGGSYNEQFF; cdr3_nt: TGTGCCAGCAGGCCGGGGGGCTCCTACAATGAGCAGTTCTTC
clone_size: large; d_call: TRBD2; v_call: TRBV6-2/TRBV6-3; j_call: TRBJ2-7; cdr3_length: 15; cdr3_aa: CASTIRLAGNGEQYF; cdr3_nt: TGTGCCAGCACTATCCGACTAGCGGGGAATGGCGAGCAGTACTTC
clone_size: -; d_call: -; v_call: TRBV5-1; j_call: TRBJ2-1; cdr3_length: 13; cdr3_aa: CASSDGPYNEQFF; cdr3_nt: TGCGCCAGCAGCGACGGACCCTACAATGAGCAGTTCTTC
clone_size: -; d_call: -; v_call: TRBV5-4; j_call: TRBJ2-3; cdr3_length: 15; cdr3_aa: CASSSRVSRTDTQYF; cdr3_nt: TGTGCCAGCAGCTCAAGGGTCAGTCGCACAGATACGCAGTATTTT
clone_size: few; d_call: -; v_call: TRBV28; j_call: TRBJ1-1; cdr3_length: 17; cdr3_aa: CASSSNRRKHMNTEAFF; cdr3_nt: TGTGCCAGCAGTTCCAACCGACGCAAACATATGAACACTGAAGCTTTCTTT
clone_size: -; d_call: TRBD2; v_call: TRBV4-2; j_call: TRBJ2-5; cdr3_length: 16; cdr3_aa: CASSQGLSGGEETQYF; cdr3_nt: TGTGCCAGCAGCCAAGGGTTAAGCGGGGGGGAAGAGACCCAGTACTTC
clone_size: -; d_call: -; v_call: TRBV4-1; j_call: TRBJ1-5; cdr3_length: 16; cdr3_aa: CASSVLLRARNQPQHF; cdr3_nt: TGCGCCAGCAGTGTCCTTCTCCGGGCCAGAAATCAGCCCCAGCATTTT
clone_size: -; d_call: TRBD2; v_call: TRBV7-2; j_call: TRBJ2-1; cdr3_length: 13; cdr3_aa: CASSLSRGGEQFF; cdr3_nt: TGTGCCAGCAGCTTATCTCGGGGGGGGGAGCAGTTCTTC
clone_size: few; d_call: -; v_call: TRBV27; j_call: TRBJ2-2; cdr3_length: 15; cdr3_aa: CASSLIGLNTGELFF; cdr3_nt: TGTGCCAGCAGTTTAATAGGACTGAACACCGGGGAGCTGTTTTTT
clone_size: hyperexpanded; d_call: -; v_call: TRBV20-1; j_call: TRBJ2-5; cdr3_length: 12; cdr3_aa: CSARPLAETQYF; cdr3_nt: TGCAGTGCCCGCCCCCTAGCCGAGACCCAGTACTTC
clone_size: -; d_call: -; v_call: TRBV6-1; j_call: TRBJ1-2; cdr3_length: 15; cdr3_aa: CASSPAGAGNYGYTF; cdr3_nt: TGTGCCAGCAGCCCGGCGGGGGCGGGGAACTATGGCTACACCTTC
clone_size: -; d_call: -; v_call: TRBV2; j_call: TRBJ2-1; cdr3_length: 11; cdr3_aa: CASSVAGIAFF; cdr3_nt: TGTGCCAGCAGTGTGGCAGGTATTGCGTTCTTC
clone_size: -; d_call: -; v_call: TRBV12-3/TRBV12-4; j_call: TRBJ1-3; cdr3_length: 14; cdr3_aa: CAGRGASSGNTIYF; cdr3_nt: TGTGCCGGCCGGGGGGCGTCCTCTGGAAACACCATATATTTT
clone_size: -; d_call: TRBD1; v_call: TRBV9; j_call: TRBJ1-2; cdr3_length: 18; cdr3_aa: CASSVAGTGLLANYGYTF; cdr3_nt: TGTGCCAGCAGCGTAGCAGGGACAGGACTCTTAGCTAACTATGGCTACACCTTC
clone_size: few; d_call: TRBD1; v_call: TRBV7-6; j_call: TRBJ1-2; cdr3_length: 16; cdr3_aa: CASSLSHSGQGAGYTF; cdr3_nt: TGTGCCAGCAGCTTATCCCACTCGGGACAGGGGGCTGGCTACACCTTC
clone_size: medium-sized; d_call: TRBD1; v_call: TRBV24-1; j_call: TRBJ1-2; cdr3_length: 14; cdr3_aa: CATSDRGINYGYTF; cdr3_nt: TGTGCCACCAGCGACAGGGGGATTAACTATGGCTACACCTTC
clone_size: few; d_call: -; v_call: TRBV5-4; j_call: TRBJ1-2; cdr3_length: 15; cdr3_aa: CASSLDGKANYGYTF; cdr3_nt: TGTGCCAGCAGCCTGGACGGTAAAGCTAACTATGGCTACACCTTC
clone_size: -; d_call: TRBD2; v_call: TRBV6-2/TRBV6-3; j_call: TRBJ2-1; cdr3_length: 14; cdr3_aa: CASRRGGSDNEQFF; cdr3_nt: TGTGCCAGCAGGCGGGGGGGGTCGGACAATGAGCAGTTCTTC
clone_size: few; d_call: -; v_call: TRBV7-6; j_call: TRBJ2-2; cdr3_length: 17; cdr3_aa: CASSLDLRVARTGELFF; cdr3_nt: TGTGCCAGCAGCTTAGATCTAAGGGTGGCGCGCACCGGGGAGCTGTTTTTT
clone_size: few; d_call: -; v_call: TRBV2; j_call: TRBJ2-3; cdr3_length: 9; cdr3_aa: CARGDTQYF; cdr3_nt: TGTGCCAGGGGGGATACGCAGTATTTT
clone_size: few; d_call: -; v_call: TRBV20-1; j_call: TRBJ1-5; cdr3_length: 16; cdr3_aa: CSARDTQSPSNQPQHF; cdr3_nt: TGCAGTGCTAGAGATACCCAGTCCCCTAGCAATCAGCCCCAGCATTTT
clone_size: -; d_call: -; v_call: TRBV2; j_call: TRBJ1-2; cdr3_length: 11; cdr3_aa: CASRGSYGYTF; cdr3_nt: TGTGCCAGCAGGGGTAGCTATGGCTACACCTTC
clone_size: -; d_call: -; v_call: TRBV12-3/TRBV12-4; j_call: TRBJ1-5; cdr3_length: 13; cdr3_aa: CASSLGENQPQHF; cdr3_nt: TGTGCCAGCAGTTTAGGTGAGAATCAGCCCCAGCATTTT